The clone carrying this TCR beta chain was observed a few times. The antigen is not known. The length of the CDR3 is 16 residues. Germline V gene lookup returns CDR1 MNHEY and CDR2 SVGAGI. V lost 6 bases, J lost 0 bases, and 15 bases lay in between. The source of the sample is a study of human T cells and chemical hapten exposure. General study findings and limits: The study found that PT1 expanded TCR counts correlated positively with patch test score.

Time point: patch test 1, 2 weeks after DPC sensitization. Noted treatment: therapeutic diphenylcyclopropenone sensitization with weekly scalp DPC. The template was total RNA from unfractionated whole blood. It was the library that attached unique molecular identifiers to individual cDNA molecules. In TCRdb, the RACE reads were re-called with MiXCR into one record per CDR3 protein. This sample has 75,000 to 90,000 distinct CDR3 sequences; over 9% occur once, and the top ten carry around 1.5%. The receptor was derived from a woman between 50 and 59 years old with alopecia areata. Some clones in this sample may be carry-over from other donors' samples. The genes are TRBV6-5 and TRBJ1-3, with D tentatively TRBD1 (5 bases). This material consisted of whole blood, taken in connection with sensitization to the hapten diphenylcyclopropenone (DPC). The DNA of the CDR3 is TGTGCCAGCAGCCCCGAGGGACGGATCTCTGGAAACACCATATATTTT. Translated, it gives CASSPEGRISGNTIYF.